This T cell receptor (beta chain) is drawn from a study of post-analysis software for immune sequencing data. General study findings and limits: Comparison of patients with controls showed about 5 TRBV segments more frequent in patients, TRBV5-6, TRBV5-1 and TRBV20-1 among them. Multiple sclerosis patients had significantly lower normalized Chao1 diversity than controls. Strong co-clustering by F measure linked samples that shared a preparation batch.

Regarding this clonotype: What it recognizes is unknown.

The V gene's germline CDR1 is SGHDN and CDR2 FVKESK. The CDR3 loop spans 16 amino acids. V was clipped by 0 bases and J by 0 bases, with 12 bases between them. cDNA libraries for TCR beta contained unique molecular identifiers. TCRdb recomputed calls from the PCR reads with MiXCR, one row per CDR3 protein. The sample has a few hundred thousand distinct CDR3 sequences; approximately 38% are singletons. Sequencing was done on a sample of blood. The source of this sequence is a girl between 2 and 10 years old with multiple sclerosis. The chain uses TRBV14 and TRBJ2-7, with D possibly called TRBD1 or TRBD2 (6 bases each). DNA of the CDR3: TGTGCCAGCAGCCAAGACGCGGGGACAATCTCCTACGAGCAGTACTTC. This gives the protein CASSQDAGTISYEQYF.